This entry features one T cell receptor beta chain sequence. This entry is derived from a study of blood T cell repertoires in COVID-19. Study overall: COVID-19 samples collected from the United States, Italy and Spain covered acute and convalescent phases.

Per the original methods: Reference gene primer amplification yielded estimated nucleated cell counts. Libraries were prepared by immunoSEQ multiplex PCR; TCRdb keeps only in-frame clonotypes and omits some of them. V, J and clone size reflect that table, while D and trimming were determined from the DNA. Here the sample spans approximately 250,000 clones, approximately 89% being singletons. This CDR3 is built from 15 residues. The germline V gene encodes CDR1 SGDLS and CDR2 YYNGEE. V shed 3 bases and J 8 bases; nucleotides not matched to a gene: 13. The source of this sequence is a man aged 40-55 years with active or convalescent COVID-19. This chain joins TRBV9 and TRBJ1-2; 7 bases fit TRBD1. The specimen was peripheral blood. The CDR3 region is CASSATPGTEKGYTF. As DNA, the CDR3 is TGTGCCAGCAGCGCCACGCCCGGGACAGAGAAGGGCTACACCTTC.